This T cell receptor beta chain was recorded in a study of cytomegalovirus exposure and HLA in healthy donors. Primers included in the PCR were 60 Vbeta and 13 Jbeta primers. TCRdb's table, derived via immunoSEQ multiplex PCR, lists solely in-frame clones and lacks some. This table has around 170,000 clones, 84% appearing once. The origin of this receptor is a woman between 50 and 59 years old in good health and CMV-seropositive. The source material was PBMCs.

The CDR3 spells CASSLTGQGYTF. In nucleotides, the CDR3 is TGTGCCAGCTCTCTGACAGGGCAAGGCTACACCTTC. The V gene is TRBV27, the J gene TRBJ1-2, with 7 bases lining up with TRBD1. Germline lookup yields CDR1 MNHEY and CDR2 SMNVEV (reference sequence). The CDR3 extends over 12 amino acids. Unmatched junction bases numbered 8, after V lost 8 bases and J lost 8 bases.